The present entry profiles one T cell receptor beta chain with its context. Its cognate antigen has yet to be identified. No much larger clonotype is one base removed from it; base qualities were not supplied. These data are taken from a study of T-cell reconstitution after alpha-beta-depleted transplantation in children (dated by TCRdb to about 2016). With respect to the entire study: Using TCR repertoire profiling, the study quantitatively followed how T-cell immune reconstitution unfolded in children after TCRalphabeta/CD19-depleted allogeneic hematopoietic cell transplantation.

CDR3 length: 14 amino acids, cysteine to phenylalanine. Only the CDR3 portion is preserved as DNA: 42 bases, with reading frame beginning at the first base. CDR1 and CDR2 are read off the germline V gene as SGHNT and YENEEA. Deletion took 4 bases off V and 6 bases off J, with a span of 13 bases between the germline ends. The paper's findings and limits, for the study overall: In some patients, high TCRbeta diversity at day 60 was attributed to recipient T cells and intrathymic progenitors that had survived conditioning. The apparently early recovery of alphabetaT-cell counts about two months after transplant reportedly depended on only several hundred rapidly expanded clones that came from non-depleted graft cells. Over the following months the frequencies of hyperexpanded clones went down, and after one year T-cell counts and TCRbeta diversity were mostly credited to newly produced T cells.

The sample's treatment or condition label, decoded: allogeneic hematopoietic cell transplantation with graft depleted of TCRalphabeta T cells and CD19 B cells. The transplant recipients were children given TCRalphabeta/CD19-depleted allogeneic hematopoietic cell grafts. Libraries were prepared through PCR. The sequencer was an Illumina HiSeq 2500. TCR library preparation used molecular barcoding, with unique molecular identifiers applied to normalize quantification of the TCRbeta repertoire. TCRdb reworked the public reads: Q25 trimming with fastp, MiXCR clone assembly, productive beta chains retained. Rows matching on CDR3 protein sequence are summarized as one entry with the most common DNA and genes. For this sample the table gives roughly 400,000 distinct CDR3 sequences, of which over 40% were detected only once. The ten largest clones add up to roughly 27% of the sample.

The chain is assembled from TRBV11-3 and TRBJ2-1; the D gene remains uncertain. The source is a girl aged 2 to 9 with aplastic anemia, due to receive a stem cell transplant. This specimen was PBMCs, taken before TCRalphabeta/CD19-depleted stem cell transplant. The nucleotide sequence reads TGTGCCAGCAGCTCCTATGAGACTTCCAATGAGCAGTTCTTC. This gives the protein CASSSYETSNEQFF.